This paragraph reports one T cell receptor beta chain. Its target antigen remains unknown. Base qualities are not recorded, but no much larger clone differs from it by a single base. The receptor library was made with 5' RACE. A second PCR of roughly 7 to 11 cycles was performed with a sample-barcoded 5' primer and a J-beta primer mix. Each TCR beta cDNA molecule received a unique molecular identifier from a template-switch 5' adaptor carrying 12 random nucleotides. Each sample yielded at least 3 million CDR3-containing paired-end reads. First-strand cDNA synthesis was performed from all RNA using the Mint cDNA synthesis kit, with priming by a TRBC-specific oligonucleotide. Following uracil-DNA glycosylase treatment, all cDNA underwent a first 18-cycle PCR with the universal primers M1SS and BC2_uni_R. For the original study's pipeline: Each sample was normalized by randomly selecting 1 million high-quality reads, each carrying a distinct molecular identifier. Instead of being binned into consensus sequences, reads that shared molecular identifiers were thrown out. MiTCR, set to a Q25 quality threshold and the strictest error-elimination algorithm, was used for CDR3 identification, clonotype clustering and error correction. A nonparametric unseen species model with Euler transformation was used to estimate a lower bound on total TCR beta diversity. TCRdb passed the public sequencing reads through fastp at Q25 and MiXCR, retaining productive beta sequences. Merged by CDR3 protein, the rows form single entries marked with the most common genes and DNA. TCRdb, not the original authors, processed these V and J calls. The sample records fewer than 2,000,000 distinct CDR3 sequences, about two fifths of which are singletons. The ten top clones hold more than 20% of the sample.

This record belongs to a study of blood T cells in healthy people across ages (dated by TCRdb to 2013 to 2016). For context, the study as a whole: In model experiments, roughly one uniquely barcoded TCR beta cDNA molecule per two T cells was captured by template switching. The study measured age-related changes in TCR beta repertoire diversity using deep sequencing normalized with unique cDNA molecular identifiers. The donors were split into four age groups: young (average about 16 years), middle-aged (about 40), aged (about 62) and long-lived (about 82). To avoid experimental bias, donors of different ages were distributed randomly across sequencing lanes. Using the same blood draw, the study looked at two additional independent replicas of 1 million unique cDNA reads for two donors, one aged 18 to 30 and the other aged 80 or older.

The germline V gene provides CDR1 MDHEN and CDR2 SYDVKM. The CDR3 spans 12 residues, from the cysteine through the phenylalanine. The retained sequence is limited to the CDR3, 36 bases, with the frame set at the first base. Paper-wide results and their limitations: There was a strong correlation between observed TCR beta diversity and the percentage of naive T cells measured by flow cytometry. Donor CMV infection status was unknown, potentially confounding age-related changes in expanded clonotypes. Compared with the aged group, the long-lived group had more naive CD4+ T cells, fewer expanded clones and increased TCR diversity, a pattern suggesting age selection. Observed TCR beta diversity per million T cells fell roughly linearly with age, and a significant reduction was already apparent by age about 38. Conclusive comparison of naive and antigen-experienced compartments was prevented by the profiling of bulk unsorted PBMCs. Estimates of total diversity based on one million sequenced T cells were regarded as lower bounds and as underestimates.

The approximately 39 donors, aged about 6 to 95 years, were systemically healthy Caucasian individuals from Russia. Each donor gave around 9.9 milliliters of peripheral blood, collected into EDTA-treated Vacutainer tubes. Ficoll-Paque density-gradient centrifugation was used to isolate PBMCs, with at least 7 million per sample. Trizol reagent was used to extract total RNA from the PBMCs, yielding at least 6 micrograms per sample. For every donor, an aliquot of PBMCs went through flow cytometry to measure the percentages of naive CD45RAhigh/CD27high T cells. The receptor was derived from a human donor in good health. Source material: blood. The rearranged segments are TRBV28 and TRBJ2-4; no D gene is confidently identified. The J call may be mistaken, given a closer DNA end match to TRBJ2-7. CDR3 loop: CACKGSPYEQYF. The DNA reads TGTGCCTGCAAAGGTTCCCCCTACGAGCAGTACTTC.